This TCR beta chain was recovered during a study of T-cell reconstitution after alpha-beta-depleted transplantation in children. General study findings and limits: Expanded graft clones, several hundred of them, were reportedly the source of alpha-beta T cells about two months after transplant. One year post-transplant, T-cell counts and diversity were largely derived from T cells produced anew. The origin of high day-60 TCRbeta diversity in some patients lay in surviving recipient T cells and thymic progenitors.

This sample's TCRbeta library carried unique molecular identifier barcodes. TCRdb re-called the PCR reads through MiXCR, storing one row per CDR3 protein. Among a few hundred thousand distinct CDR3 sequences, 25% to 30% were seen once, and the ten largest hold 36%. V lost 8 bases, J lost 8 bases, and 11 bases stayed unmatched. CDR3 size: 14 residues. Points on this clonotype: Its cognate antigen is unknown.

The input for sequencing was PBMCs, taken before TCRalphabeta/CD19-depleted stem cell transplant. The chain employs TRBV12-3 or TRBV12-4 and TRBJ2-1; 8 nucleotides align to TRBD1. This TCR came from a boy younger than two with Wiskott-Aldrich syndrome, due to receive a stem cell transplant. The CDR3 DNA sequence: TGTGCCAGCTCCCTCCGGGACAGGACCGATGAGCAGTTCTTC. Its protein is CASSLRDRTDEQFF.